The sequence of this T cell receptor (beta chain) was determined in a study of blood T cells in healthy people across ages. Whole-study findings and limits: Getting older went along with TCR beta diversity per million T cells dropping roughly linearly. Both naive CD4+ cell counts and diversity were greater in long-lived donors than in aged donors. For the donors, CMV status was unknown and possibly confounded expanded clonotype changes.

Alongside a J-beta primer mix, a sample-barcoded 5' primer served in a second PCR lasting roughly 6 to 11 cycles. Each CDR3 protein is one row after TCRdb ran MiXCR on the 5' RACE reads. The data contain 1.2 million to 1.5 million distinct CDR3 sequences, around two fifths of them seen just once; the ten biggest clones take up 7.9%. The CDR3 spans 14 residues. Trimming shortened V by 7 bases and J by 1 base, and 13 bases separated the two germline ends. This clonotype was counted a few times. Its antigen is unknown. V gene TRBV12-3 or TRBV12-4 combines with J gene TRBJ2-5; a weak D match, TRBD2 (6 bases). The origin of this receptor is a woman under 30 in good health. The sample was blood. The CDR3: CASILGGVQETQYF. CDR3 nucleotides: TGTGCCAGCATTCTGGGGGGAGTCCAAGAGACCCAGTACTTC.